The clone carrying this TCR beta chain has only a few counts. The record originates from a study of blood T cell repertoires in COVID-19. About the research overall: COVID-19 samples collected from the United States, Italy and Spain covered acute and convalescent phases. Nucleic acid was either cDNA or gDNA, and it came from T cells, B-cell-depleted T cells, or PBMCs.

The CDR3 is made up of 14 amino acids. Looked up from germline, CDR1 is ENHRY and CDR2 is SYGVKD. V lost 4 bases, J lost 2 bases, and 11 bases lay in between. In the study's own analysis: Amplification of reference gene primers was used by the study to estimate nucleated cell counts. The protocol was immunoSEQ multiplex PCR, while the TCRdb copy is restricted to in-frame clones and leaves out a portion. The V and J calls and clone size come from that table; D and trimming were worked out from the DNA. Here the sample spans roughly 70,000 clones, approximately 80% being singletons. The chain links TRBV10-3 to TRBJ1-2; a possible D gene is TRBD1 (5 bases). This receptor was taken from a man between 65 and 79 years old who had recovered from COVID-19. The sequenced sample consisted of peripheral blood. The CDR3 DNA is TGTGCCATCAGTGTCAGGGAGGAAAACTATGGCTACACCTTC. The encoded protein is CAISVREENYGYTF.